Listed here are 21 T cell receptor beta chains from one sample, sequenced in a study of OX40 agonist ivuxolimab in advanced cancers. TCRdb's copy holds only in-frame clones and misses some; the assay was immunoSEQ multiplex PCR. The data show 57,000 or so clones, around 85% seen once. The input for sequencing was CD4+ or CD8+ T cells sorted from blood, taken in a trial of the OX40 agonist ivuxolimab. The receptors stem from an adult with an advanced solid tumor such as melanoma, head and neck, liver or kidney cancer.

The chain joins TRBV18 to TRBJ1-5; possible D gene TRBD1, 5 bases. The CDR3 loop spans 15 amino acids. Germline V gene lookup returns CDR1 KGHSH and CDR2 LQKENI. V lost 2 bases and J lost 0, with 8 bases in between. CDR3 sequence: CASSPIQGSNQPQHF. Written as DNA, the CDR3 is TGTGCCAGCTCACCAATCCAGGGTAGCAATCAGCCCCAGCATTTT.

The rearrangement joins TRBV5-4 to TRBJ1-2; 8 bases are a match to TRBD1. The CDR3 runs to 13 residues. The V gene's germline CDR1 is SGHNT and CDR2 YYREEE (reference sequence). Unmatched junction bases numbered 9, after V lost 6 bases and J lost 8 bases. The CDR3 loop reads CASTSRAGGGYTF. The CDR3 region has the DNA TGTGCCAGCACCTCAAGGGCAGGGGGCGGCTACACCTTC.

This clone showed up just once. The rearrangement links TRBV4-1 to TRBJ2-1; D unresolved. Germline V gene data show CDR1 as MGHRA and CDR2 as YSYEKL. The CDR3 is 11 amino acids. The V end was cut by 0 bases, the J end by 16 bases, with 10 bases between. The CDR3: CASSQDLSFFF. CDR3 bases: TGCGCCAGCAGCCAAGATTTGTCATTTTTCTTC.

This chain links TRBV19 with TRBJ2-7; 8 nucleotides agree with TRBD1. The CDR3 totals 14 residues. Germline CDR1 is LNHDA and CDR2 is SQIVND (reference sequence). The trim removed 3 bases at V and 0 bases at J, leaving 1 base unmatched. The CDR3 protein is CASSMDRVSYEQYF. The CDR3 region has the DNA TGTGCCAGTAGTATGGACAGGGTCTCCTACGAGCAGTACTTC.

This chain connects TRBV7-9 to TRBJ1-2; 10 nucleotides line up with TRBD1. The CDR3 spans 17 residues. Germline CDR1 and CDR2: SEHNR and FQNEAQ (reference sequence). The V and J ends lost 1 base and 5 bases, in that order; junction bases with no gene match: 10. CDR3 nucleotide sequence: TGTGCCAGCAGCTTAGGTCTACGGGACAGGGGAAATTATGGCTACACCTTC. This encodes CASSLGLRDRGNYGYTF.

The chain recombines TRBV19 with TRBJ2-3; D is possibly TRBD1 (5 bases). The CDR3 sequence is 16 residues long. Trimming took 7 bases from V and 0 from J, leaving 17 bases between them. From germline, CDR1 is LNHDA and CDR2 SQIVND (reference sequence). For the CDR3, the DNA is TGTGCCAGTACCGCCGGTGGGGCTAGTAGCACAGATACGCAGTATTTT. Protein: CASTAGGASSTDTQYF.

This chain links TRBV6-6 with TRBJ1-1, with D tentatively TRBD1 (6 bases). The germline gives CDR1 MNHNY, CDR2 SVGAGI (reference sequence). V lost 4 bases to trimming and J lost 4 bases, with 13 bases between them. The CDR3 is 14 amino acids. The CDR3 loop reads CASSSTTGGTEAFF. DNA of the CDR3: TGTGCCAGCAGTTCCACGACAGGCGGCACTGAAGCTTTCTTT.

This clone was found once. The V gene is TRBV5-4, the J gene TRBJ2-2; D uncertain. The V gene's germline CDR1 is SGHNT and CDR2 YYREEE (reference sequence). The CDR3 contains 14 residues. With 1 base removed from V and 6 bases from J, the gap between germline ends came to 10 bases. CDR3 coding DNA: TGTGCCAGCAGCTTGAATGCCGACCCCGGGGAGCTGTTTTTT. It translates to CASSLNADPGELFF. Full variable domain (remainder filled in from reference TRBV5-4 and TRBJ2-2): ETGVTQSPTHLIKTRGQQVTLRCSSQSGHNTVSWYQQALGQGPQFIFQYYREEENGRGNFPPRFSGLQFPNYSSELNVNALELDDSALYLCASSLNADPGELFFGEGSRLTVL.

In its sample, this clone was seen a few times. The chain employs TRBV7-9 and TRBJ2-6; D gene ambiguous. The V end was cut by 5 bases, the J end by 0 bases, with 8 bases between. This CDR3 spans 15 amino acids. Per germline, CDR1 SEHNR and CDR2 FQNEAQ (reference sequence). The CDR3 sequence is CASSIKGSGANVLTF. Here the CDR3 DNA reads TGTGCCAGCAGCATCAAAGGCTCTGGGGCCAACGTCCTGACTTTC.

This clone has just a few counts. This sequence joins TRBV7-5 and TRBJ1-5. TRBV7-5 is marked as a pseudogene. The CDR3 length is 19 residues. CDR3 DNA sequence: TGTGCCAGAAGCCTACGACGTGGCGAGGGTCGAGGCTCCAATCAGCCCCAGCATTTT. Residues: CARSLRRGEGRGSNQPQHF.

This clone was seen just once. This rearrangement joins TRBV29-1 to TRBJ1-1; a possible D gene is TRBD1 (6 bases). CDR3 length equals 14 residues. V lost 6 bases and J 4 bases, leaving 18 bases between the germline ends. CDR1 and CDR2 (germline): SQVTM, ANQGSEA. CDR3 protein: CSVVQGLASTEAFF. The CDR3 DNA is TGCAGCGTGGTCCAGGGGCTGGCGAGCACTGAAGCTTTCTTT.

The chain couples TRBV7-2 to TRBJ2-5, with 10 positions matching TRBD2. V lost 4 bases and J lost 11; bases outside the gene matches: 10. This CDR3 comprises 14 residues. Looked up from germline, CDR1 is SGHTA and CDR2 is FQGNSA. The CDR3 protein is CASSSNLAGAEQYF. DNA for the CDR3: TGTGCCAGCAGCTCCAATCTAGCGGGAGCGGAGCAGTACTTC.

The genes are TRBV19 and TRBJ1-4; D is perhaps TRBD1 (5 bases). V lost 5 bases, J lost 11 bases, and 21 bases lay in between. The CDR3 has 15 amino acids. Germline V gene lookup returns CDR1 LNHDA and CDR2 SQIVND (reference sequence). The CDR3: CASSPERGLGGKLFF. CDR3 DNA: TGTGCCAGTAGTCCTGAGAGGGGCCTTGGGGGGAAACTGTTTTTT.

The rearrangement joins TRBV2 to TRBJ2-5; 7 bases are shared with TRBD1. The germline V gene encodes CDR1 SNHLY and CDR2 FYNNEI. With 7 bases clipped from V and 5 bases from J, the junction kept 10 bases outside the gene matches. The length of the CDR3 is 14 residues. CDR3: CASTLGQARETQYF. CDR3 in DNA: TGTGCCAGCACCCTCGGACAGGCCAGGGAGACCCAGTACTTC.

The rearrangement joins TRBV10-3 to TRBJ2-1; 8 bases match TRBD2. The V gene end was trimmed by 4 bases and the J gene end by 7 bases; junction bases not matched to a gene: 6. Germline V gene lookup returns CDR1 ENHRY and CDR2 SYGVKD. The CDR3 runs to 14 residues. The CDR3 protein is CAISVSGEANEQFF. The CDR3 DNA follows: TGTGCCATCAGTGTTAGCGGGGAGGCTAATGAGCAGTTCTTC.

The rearrangement links TRBV2 to TRBJ1-5; a possible D gene is TRBD1 (5 bases). CDR3 length: 13 amino acids. From germline, CDR1 is SNHLY and CDR2 FYNNEI. Trimming cost V 6 bases and J 2 bases, with 8 bases left between them. For the CDR3, the DNA is TGTGCCAGCAGGAGGGGTGGCAATCAGCCCCAGCATTTT. It yields the protein CASRRGGNQPQHF. The entire variable domain, with the rest obtained from reference TRBV2 and TRBJ1-5, is as follows: EPEVTQTPSHQVTQMGQEVILRCVPISNHLYFYWYRQILGQKVEFLVSFYNNEISEKSEIFDDQFSVERPDGSNFTLKIRSTKLEDSAMYFCASRRGGNQPQHFGDGTRLSIL.

The chain carries TRBV7-8 and TRBJ2-1; D could derive from TRBD1 or TRBD2 (5 bases each). The V and J ends lost 1 base and 7 bases respectively, with 14 bases between them. Germline CDR1 SGHVS, CDR2 FQNEAQ. This CDR3 spans 15 amino acids. DNA of the CDR3: TGTGCCAGCAGCTTAGTTACCGGGACGATTAATGAGCAGTTCTTC. Amino acid sequence: CASSLVTGTINEQFF.

The rearrangement links TRBV20-1 to TRBJ1-2; D might be TRBD1 (5 bases). Germline assignment: CDR1 DFQATT and CDR2 SNEGSKA (reference sequence). Trimming left V 6 bases short and J 8 bases short, with 10 bases between. This CDR3 has 10 residues. As DNA, the CDR3 is TGCAGTGCACCCGGGACGGGCTACACCTTC. The encoded protein is CSAPGTGYTF.

The gene calls are TRBV18 and TRBJ2-3; D call uncertain. Germline V gives CDR1 KGHSH, CDR2 LQKENI. The CDR3 spans 13 residues. Trimming removed 0 bases at V and 1 base at J, with 2 bases between. CDR3 in amino acids: CASSPPGTDTQYF. The CDR3 nucleotides read TGTGCCAGCTCACCACCGGGCACAGATACGCAGTATTTT.

This chain links TRBV28 with TRBJ2-7; D is undetermined. Trimming cost V 5 bases and J 3 bases, with 14 bases left between them. The CDR3 covers 14 residues. The V gene's germline CDR1 is MDHEN and CDR2 SYDVKM. The CDR3 reads CASSPWAGNYEQYF. CDR3 nucleotides: TGTGCCAGCAGTCCTTGGGCAGGTAACTACGAGCAGTACTTC.

This clone has a single count. The chain has TRBV14 and TRBJ1-1; D gene ambiguous. CDR3 length: 15 residues. Germline lookup yields CDR1 SGHDN and CDR2 FVKESK. V was shortened by 4 bases and J by 5 bases, with 17 bases between the two germline ends. CDR3 nucleotide sequence: TGTGCCAGCAGCCTTCGCCCCCGGTTGGTGACTGAAGCTTTCTTT. Amino acids: CASSLRPRLVTEAFF.